Each of the 17 T cell receptor beta chains below was sequenced from the same sample in a study of graft-versus-host responses after intestinal transplantation. Profiled with immunoSEQ multiplex PCR; TCRdb holds only in-frame clones, not every one. The sample lists 20,000 to 25,000 clones, 85% to 90% seen once, with approximately 5% in the top ten. Specimen: PBMCs, collected about 63 days after intestinal transplantation. The receptors originated from a human patient who received an intestinal transplant, so some T cells may come from the graft donor.

This rearrangement joins TRBV7-2 to TRBJ1-6; D is unresolved. Germline assignment: CDR1 SGHTA and CDR2 FQGNSA. CDR3 length: 14 residues. V shed 3 bases and J shed 6 bases, with 9 bases lying between them. The CDR3 here is CASSFEAFNSPLHF. CDR3 sequence (DNA): TGTGCCAGCAGCTTCGAAGCTTTTAATTCACCCCTCCACTTT. The full variable domain, in which reference TRBV7-2 and TRBJ1-6 provide the parts outside the CDR3, is GAGVSQSPSNKVTEKGKDVELRCDPISGHTALYWYRQSLGQGLEFLIYFQGNSAPDKSGLPSDRFSAERTGGSVSTLTIQRTQQEDSAVYLCASSFEAFNSPLHFGNGTRLTVT.

V and J are TRBV6-5 and TRBJ1-4, with a tentative D call TRBD1 (5 bases). Germline V CDR1 and CDR2: MNHEY, SVGAGI. The CDR3 runs to 15 residues. The V end lost 0 bases, the J end lost 8 bases, and 13 bases lay between the germline ends. CDR3 region: CASSYSMGGKEKLFF. The CDR3 nucleotides read TGTGCCAGCAGTTACTCGATGGGGGGGAAAGAAAAACTGTTTTTT.

This clone was seen only a few times. V and J are TRBV4-3 and TRBJ2-6, with a possible D match to TRBD1 (6 bases). V lost 0 bases, J lost 4 bases, and 10 bases lay in between. The germline V gene has CDR1 LGHNA and CDR2 YSLEER. CDR3 size: 16 residues. In DNA, the CDR3 is TGCGCCAGCAGCCAAGATCAGGGGTCCGGGGCCAACGTCCTGACTTTC. This sequence encodes CASSQDQGSGANVLTF.

The chain combines TRBV29-1 with TRBJ1-2; D perhaps matches TRBD1 (5 bases). Deletions cut 6 bases from V and 4 bases from J, with 15 bases between. CDR1 is SQVTM, CDR2 ANQGSEA, per germline. This CDR3 spans 13 amino acids. CDR3 bases: TGCAGCGTCACGGCAGGGATGACCTATGGCTACACCTTC. It translates to CSVTAGMTYGYTF.

The chain joins TRBV19 to TRBJ2-7, with unresolved D. Germline CDR1 LNHDA, CDR2 SQIVND (reference sequence). Deletions cut 5 bases from V and 6 bases from J, with 11 bases between. The CDR3 is made up of 12 amino acids. The CDR3 region has the DNA TGTGCCAGTAGTGGCGAGGACGCCGAGCAGTACTTC. Amino acid sequence: CASSGEDAEQYF.

The V call is TRBV18, the J call TRBJ2-1; TRBD2 agrees at 11 bases. Germline loops: CDR1 KGHSH, CDR2 LQKENI. J lost 4 bases, V lost 1 base, and 6 bases had no gene match. The CDR3 loop spans 17 amino acids. CDR3 nucleotide sequence: TGTGCCAGCTCACCACGGGAGCCTAGCGGGGGGTACAATGAGCAGTTCTTC. The encoded protein is CASSPREPSGGYNEQFF.

This CDR3 is CASSIAGRAYEQYF. CDR3 sequence (DNA): TGTGCCAGTAGTATTGCGGGACGGGCCTACGAGCAGTACTTC. The V call is TRBV19, the J call TRBJ2-7; perhaps TRBD2 as D (6 bases). Per germline, CDR1 LNHDA and CDR2 SQIVND (reference sequence). The V gene lost 3 bases and the J gene lost 2 bases, with 11 bases spanning the gap. The CDR3 covers 14 residues.

The chain couples TRBV7-9 to TRBJ1-1; 7 bases match TRBD1. V trimming: 7 bases; J trimming: 4 bases; junction bases outside the gene matches: 6. CDR1 and CDR2 (germline): SEHNR, FQNEAQ (reference sequence). CDR3 length equals 13 residues. The CDR3: CASNYDRATEAFF. The CDR3 bases are TGTGCCAGCAATTACGACAGGGCCACTGAAGCTTTCTTT.

The chain couples TRBV15 to TRBJ2-3; D might be TRBD1 (5 bases). V was trimmed by 0 bases and J by 0 bases, leaving 7 bases between them. Germline loops: CDR1 LNHNV, CDR2 YYDKDF (reference sequence). The CDR3 has 15 amino acids. The CDR3 loop reads CATSREGVSTDTQYF. CDR3 DNA: TGTGCCACCAGCAGAGAAGGGGTTAGCACAGATACGCAGTATTTT. Full variable domain (remainder filled in from reference TRBV15 and TRBJ2-3): DAMVIQNPRYQVTQFGKPVTLSCSQTLNHNVMYWYQQKSSQAPKLLFHYYDKDFNNEADTPDNFQSRRPNTSFCFLDIRSPGLGDTAMYLCATSREGVSTDTQYFGPGTRLTVL.

The V and J genes are TRBV11-2 and TRBJ2-7; D is ambiguous. V shed 5 bases and J shed 4 bases, with 6 bases lying between them. This CDR3 contains 11 residues. Germline V gene sequence: CDR1 SGHAT, CDR2 FQNNGV. The CDR3 region is CASSPSYEQYF. The CDR3 nucleotides are TGTGCCAGCAGCCCCTCTTACGAGCAGTACTTC.

This chain connects TRBV4-3 to TRBJ2-1, with 11 nucleotides matching TRBD1. Germline V lookup: CDR1 LGHNA, CDR2 YSLEER. The CDR3 length is 17 residues. Trimming cost V 0 bases and J 5 bases; bases outside gene matches: 6. The chain's CDR3 is CASSQDNGQGAHNEQFF. The CDR3 coding sequence is TGCGCCAGCAGCCAAGATAATGGACAGGGGGCTCACAATGAGCAGTTCTTC.

The rearrangement joins TRBV13 to TRBJ2-7; D is undetermined. Per germline, CDR1 PRHDT and CDR2 FYEKMQ (reference sequence). The V end was cut by 5 bases, the J end by 0 bases, with 2 bases between. The CDR3 extends over 11 amino acids. This CDR3 reads CASSDSYEQYF. Written as DNA, the CDR3 is TGTGCCAGCAGCGACTCCTACGAGCAGTACTTC.

The J gene is TRBJ1-2, the V gene TRBV7-2; unclear D gene. In germline, CDR1 is SGHTA, CDR2 FQGNSA. Between the trimmed V and J ends, which lost 5 bases and 4 bases, there was a span of 26 bases. The CDR3 has 18 amino acids. The CDR3 here is CASSPNSLQSLPIYGYTF. The CDR3 nucleotides read TGTGCCAGCAGCCCTAATTCACTACAGAGTCTCCCCATCTATGGCTACACCTTC. The variable domain in full, with the rest retrieved from reference TRBV7-2 and TRBJ1-2, is GAGVSQSPSNKVTEKGKDVELRCDPISGHTALYWYRQSLGQGLEFLIYFQGNSAPDKSGLPSDRFSAERTGGSVSTLTIQRTQQEDSAVYLCASSPNSLQSLPIYGYTFGSGTRLTVV.

This chain links TRBV18 with TRBJ1-3; no clear D gene. The CDR3 is 16 residues long. CDR1 is KGHSH, CDR2 LQKENI, per germline. V lost 3 bases, J lost 0 bases, and 12 bases lay in between. CDR3 DNA: TGTGCCAGCTCACCTAGGATCCAGGACTCTGGAAACACCATATATTTT. Its translation is CASSPRIQDSGNTIYF.

The sample holds one count of this clone. The J gene is TRBJ2-1, the V gene TRBV7-8, with 10 bases fitting TRBD1. V shed 5 bases, J shed 7 bases, and the junction held 8 bases outside the gene matches. The CDR3 loop spans 15 amino acids. CDR1 and CDR2 from the germline V gene are SGHVS and FQNEAQ. The CDR3 DNA reads TGTGCCAGCAGCCCCGGGACAGGGGATTATAATGAGCAGTTCTTC. As protein: CASSPGTGDYNEQFF.

The DNA for the CDR3 is TGTGCCAGCAACGACAGCCCTAACACTGAAGCTTTCTTT. This gives the protein CASNDSPNTEAFF. V is TRBV6-5 and J is TRBJ1-1; the D gene is possibly TRBD1 (5 bases). CDR1 MNHEY and CDR2 SVGAGI come from the germline V gene. V was shortened by 7 bases and J by 2 bases, with 11 bases between the two germline ends. The CDR3 runs to 13 residues.

V usage is TRBV4-1 and J usage is TRBJ2-1, with 12 bases aligning to TRBD2. The germline V gene has CDR1 MGHRA and CDR2 YSYEKL. The junction had 9 bases not matched to a gene; V was cut back by 2 bases and J by 10 bases. The CDR3 contains 16 residues. Here the CDR3 DNA reads TGCGCCAGCAGCCAACGCCTAGCGGGGGGGCCTATAGAGCAGTTCTTC. This codes for CASSQRLAGGPIEQFF.